This section outlines one T cell receptor beta chain sequence together with its context. Some clones are missing from TCRdb's copy, which holds only in-frame ones; the method was immunoSEQ multiplex PCR. Here the sample spans over 70,000 clones, around 90% being singletons. Seattle enrolled patients during active infection and tracked them longitudinally. This sample is part of a study of blood T cell repertoires in COVID-19. On the study more broadly: The United States, Italy and Spain supplied acute and convalescent COVID-19 samples. From T cells, B-cell-depleted T cells, or PBMCs came the material, which was cDNA or gDNA.

Germline CDR1 is KGHDR and CDR2 is SFDVKD. V lost 9 bases and J lost 3, with 17 bases in between. This CDR3 is built from 15 residues. The TCR comes from a man between 18 and 35 years old with COVID-19, enrolled during active disease. The chain uses TRBV24-1 and TRBJ2-1; tentatively, D is TRBD2 (5 bases). The sequenced sample was peripheral blood. The CDR3 region is CATSTGRVGYNEQFF. CDR3 DNA: TGTGCCACCTCGACCGGGCGGGTCGGCTACAATGAGCAGTTCTTC.